Detailed here is one T cell receptor (beta chain). Its antigen is undetermined. The data derive from a study of cytomegalovirus exposure and HLA in healthy donors. The PCR had 60 Vbeta and 13 Jbeta primers. Produced via immunoSEQ multiplex PCR; TCRdb's table is partial and in-frame only. Among about 68,000 clones listed, 70% to 90% were seen once. Study findings and constraints: It was reported that the classifier diagnosed cytomegalovirus status with high specificity and sensitivity in both the original and validation cohorts.

It was healthy bone marrow donors who served as donors. Sequencing was done on a sample of PBMCs. The TCR originated in a human donor in good health.

The CDR3 DNA follows: TGTGCCAGCAGCATTCCGCGACACTCCATGAACACTGAAGCTTTCTTT. Translation: CASSIPRHSMNTEAFF. The V call is TRBV21-1, the J call TRBJ1-1; the table's D call, TRBD1, was not checked against the DNA. TRBV21-1 is recorded as a pseudogene. The CDR3 is made up of 16 amino acids.